The clone carrying this T cell receptor beta chain was detected only once. Study processing details: Amplification with reference gene primers provided the estimates of nucleated cell counts. Assay used: immunoSEQ multiplex PCR; TCRdb lists only in-frame clones, some missing. From that table come the V and J calls and clone size; the DNA was used to work out D and trimming. Of around 230,000 clones detected, about 85% appear once; the ten largest clones hold approximately 7.9%. This specimen comes from a study of blood T cell repertoires in COVID-19. Unmatched junction bases numbered 13, after V lost 4 bases and J lost 7 bases. Germline loops: CDR1 KGHSH, CDR2 LQKENI. CDR3 length: 17 amino acids.

The sequence was collected from a man aged 55 to 70 who had recovered from COVID-19. The specimen sequenced was peripheral blood. The chain has TRBV18 and TRBJ1-2, with TRBD1 matching over 12 bases. The CDR3 DNA reads TGTGCCAGCTCACTACCGGGACAGGGGGCGCTTTTCGGTGGCTACACCTTC. Its protein product is CASSLPGQGALFGGYTF.